A selection of T cell receptor beta chains follows, all from one sample in a study of T cell responses to AZD1222 COVID-19 vaccine. Assay: immunoSEQ multiplex PCR; the TCRdb copy retains only in-frame clones and omits some. The table records under 200,000 clones, 80% to 95% of them present only once. The sequencing used peripheral blood, collected on day 0 of AZD1222 vaccination. These receptors were obtained from an adult in good health. Both conserved end residues are part of each CDR3. The order of the fields is D gene, V gene, clone size, J gene, CDR3 DNA, CDR3 protein. The D gene is left open where the match is weak. The size field is filled for only some rows; it gives once, few, many or a size class.

>TRBD1|TRBV12-5|.|TRBJ1-5
TGTGCTAGTGGTTTGGTACTTTACAGACAGGGCCCCCAGCCCCAGCATTTT
CASGLVLYRQGPQPQHF
>.|TRBV29-1|once|TRBJ1-2
TGCAGCGTGGCATTCACAGGAGACTATGGCTACACCTTC
CSVAFTGDYGYTF
>TRBD2|TRBV6-2/TRBV6-3|.|TRBJ2-1
TGTGCCAGCAGTTACCAGCGGGGGTTGGTGCAGTTCTTC
CASSYQRGLVQFF
>TRBD1|TRBV19|.|TRBJ2-7
TGTGCCAGTAGTGGATGGACAGGGGGCGGCGAGCAGTACTTC
CASSGWTGGGEQYF
>.|TRBV6-5|.|TRBJ1-6
TGTGCCAGCAGTTACGTGGAGGGTAGGTCACCCCTCCACTTT
CASSYVEGRSPLHF
>.|TRBV18|.|TRBJ1-4
TGTGCCAGCTCACCGTCATTTGGGGGTAATGAAAAACTGTTTTTT
CASSPSFGGNEKLFF
>.|TRBV4-1|.|TRBJ2-5
TGCGCCAGCAGCCAAGTTGGGGTCGGCCAGGCTGAAGAGACCCAGTACTTC
CASSQVGVGQAEETQYF
>TRBD2|TRBV6-4|.|TRBJ2-3
TGTGCCAGCAGTGACGCCCTAGCGGGGCGGGATACGCAGTATTTT
CASSDALAGRDTQYF
>TRBD2|TRBV30|.|TRBJ2-5
TGTGCCTGGAGTACTAGCGGGGGACAAGAGACCCAGTACTTC
CAWSTSGGQETQYF
>.|TRBV12-3/TRBV12-4|.|TRBJ1-1
TGTGCCAGCAGTGGACTTTTGGACGAAGCTTTCTTT
CASSGLLDEAFF
>TRBD2|TRBV5-1|.|TRBJ2-3
TGCGCCAGCAGCTCTAGCGGGAGAGCAGATACGCAGTATTTT
CASSSSGRADTQYF
>.|TRBV27|.|TRBJ1-1
TGTGCCAGCAGTTTACAGGGACCTAGGACTGAAGCTTTCTTT
CASSLQGPRTEAFF
>TRBD2|TRBV7-8|.|TRBJ2-5
TGTGCCAGCAGCTTATCTCTAACTAGCGTGGAGACCCAGTACTTC
CASSLSLTSVETQYF
>.|TRBV4-3|.|TRBJ2-7
TGCGCCAGCAGCCAAGGGAGGGGGAGGTACGAGCAGTACTTC
CASSQGRGRYEQYF
>.|TRBV16|.|TRBJ1-1
TGTGCCAGCAGCCCCACTCGGGGAGGGGCTGAAGCTTTCTTT
CASSPTRGGAEAFF
>TRBD2|TRBV2|.|TRBJ2-1
TGTGCCAGCAGGGGACTAGCGGGGATTTACAATGAGCAGTTCTTC
CASRGLAGIYNEQFF